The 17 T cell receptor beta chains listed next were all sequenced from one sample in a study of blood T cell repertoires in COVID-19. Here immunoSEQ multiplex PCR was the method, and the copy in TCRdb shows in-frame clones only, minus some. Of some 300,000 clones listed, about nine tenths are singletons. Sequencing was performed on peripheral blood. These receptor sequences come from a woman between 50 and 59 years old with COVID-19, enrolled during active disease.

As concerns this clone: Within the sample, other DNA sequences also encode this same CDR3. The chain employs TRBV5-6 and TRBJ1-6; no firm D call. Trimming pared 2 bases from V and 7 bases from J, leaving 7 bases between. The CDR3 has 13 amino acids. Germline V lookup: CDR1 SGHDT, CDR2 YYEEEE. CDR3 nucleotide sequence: TGTGCCAGCAGCTTCGACTTGAATTCACCCCTCCACTTT. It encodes CASSFDLNSPLHF.

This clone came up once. The CDR3 loop is CASSVSGGSTDTQYF. In DNA form, the CDR3 reads TGTGCCAGTAGTGTTAGCGGGGGGAGCACAGATACGCAGTATTTT. The genes are TRBV19 and TRBJ2-3, with 10 positions matching TRBD2. V shed 5 bases and J 0 bases; nucleotides not matched to a gene: 2. The germline V gene has CDR1 LNHDA and CDR2 SQIVND (reference sequence). CDR3 size: 15 residues.

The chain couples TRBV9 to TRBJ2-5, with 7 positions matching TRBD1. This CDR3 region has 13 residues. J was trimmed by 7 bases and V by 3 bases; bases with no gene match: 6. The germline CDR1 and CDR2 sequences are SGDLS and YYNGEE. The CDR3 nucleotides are TGTGCCAGCAGCGGACAGGGCGTGGGGACCCAGTACTTC. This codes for CASSGQGVGTQYF. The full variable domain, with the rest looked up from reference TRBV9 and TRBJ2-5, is DSGVTQTPKHLITATGQRVTLRCSPRSGDLSVYWYQQSLDQGLQFLIQYYNGEERAKGNILERFSAQQFPDLHSELNLSSLELGDSALYFCASSGQGVGTQYFGPGTRLLVL.

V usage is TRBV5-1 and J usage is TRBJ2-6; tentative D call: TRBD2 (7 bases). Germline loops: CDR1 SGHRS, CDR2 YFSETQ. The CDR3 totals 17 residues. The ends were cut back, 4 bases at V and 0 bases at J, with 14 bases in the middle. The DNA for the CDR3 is TGCGCCAGCAGCCCCTCCCGGGGGGCCTCTGGGGCCAACGTCCTGACTTTC. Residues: CASSPSRGASGANVLTF.

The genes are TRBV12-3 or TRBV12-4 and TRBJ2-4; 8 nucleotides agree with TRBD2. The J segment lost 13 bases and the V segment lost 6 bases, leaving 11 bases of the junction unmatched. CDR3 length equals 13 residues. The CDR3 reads CASRPWGLERQYF. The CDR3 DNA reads TGTGCCAGCAGGCCGTGGGGACTAGAGAGACAGTACTTC.

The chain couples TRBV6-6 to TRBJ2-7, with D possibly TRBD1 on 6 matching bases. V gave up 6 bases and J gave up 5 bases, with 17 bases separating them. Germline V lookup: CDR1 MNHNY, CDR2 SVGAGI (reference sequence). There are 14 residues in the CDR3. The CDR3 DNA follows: TGTGCCAGCAGCCATACAGGGAGAGGCGACGAGCAGTACTTC. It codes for CASSHTGRGDEQYF.

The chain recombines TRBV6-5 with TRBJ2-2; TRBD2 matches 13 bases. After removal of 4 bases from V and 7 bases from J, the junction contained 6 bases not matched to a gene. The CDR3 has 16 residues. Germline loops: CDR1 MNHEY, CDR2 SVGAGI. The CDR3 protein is CASSSWTSGRGGELFF. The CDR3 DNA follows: TGTGCCAGCAGTTCGTGGACTAGCGGGAGAGGCGGGGAGCTGTTTTTT.

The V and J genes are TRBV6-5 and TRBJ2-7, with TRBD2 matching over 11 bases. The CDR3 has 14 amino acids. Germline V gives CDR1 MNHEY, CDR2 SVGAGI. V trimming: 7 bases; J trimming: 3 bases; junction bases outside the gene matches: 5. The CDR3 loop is CASKGLAEFYEQYF. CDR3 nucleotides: TGTGCCAGCAAGGGACTAGCGGAATTCTACGAGCAGTACTTC.

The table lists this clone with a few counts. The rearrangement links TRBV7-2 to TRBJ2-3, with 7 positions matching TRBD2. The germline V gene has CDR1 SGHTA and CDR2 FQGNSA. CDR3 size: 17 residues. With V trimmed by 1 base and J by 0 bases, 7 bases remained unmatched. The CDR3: CASSLGWRGTSTDTQYF. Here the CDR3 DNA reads TGTGCCAGCAGCTTAGGTTGGCGGGGGACTAGCACAGATACGCAGTATTTT. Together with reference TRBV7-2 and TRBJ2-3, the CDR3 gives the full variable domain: GAGVSQSPSNKVTEKGKDVELRCDPISGHTALYWYRQSLGQGLEFLIYFQGNSAPDKSGLPSDRFSAERTGGSVSTLTIQRTQQEDSAVYLCASSLGWRGTSTDTQYFGPGTRLTVL.

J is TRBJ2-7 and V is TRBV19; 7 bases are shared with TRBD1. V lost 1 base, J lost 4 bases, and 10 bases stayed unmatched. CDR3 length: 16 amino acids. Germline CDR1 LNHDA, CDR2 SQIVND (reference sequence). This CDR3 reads CASSIAAPGQTYEQYF. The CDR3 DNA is TGTGCCAGTAGTATAGCCGCCCCGGGACAGACGTACGAGCAGTACTTC.

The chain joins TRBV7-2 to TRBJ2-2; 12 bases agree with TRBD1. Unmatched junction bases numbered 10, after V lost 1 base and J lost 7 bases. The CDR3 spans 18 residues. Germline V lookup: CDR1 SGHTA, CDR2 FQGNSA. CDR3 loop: CASSLVGQGAKLGGELFF. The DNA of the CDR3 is TGTGCCAGCAGCTTAGTGGGACAGGGGGCTAAGCTTGGCGGGGAGCTGTTTTTT.

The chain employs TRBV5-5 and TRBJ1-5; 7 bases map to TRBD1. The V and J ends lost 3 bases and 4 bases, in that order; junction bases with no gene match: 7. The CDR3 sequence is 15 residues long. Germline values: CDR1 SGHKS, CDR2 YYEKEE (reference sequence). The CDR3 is CASSWVDRENQPQHF. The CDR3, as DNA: TGTGCCAGCAGCTGGGTAGACAGGGAGAATCAGCCCCAGCATTTT.

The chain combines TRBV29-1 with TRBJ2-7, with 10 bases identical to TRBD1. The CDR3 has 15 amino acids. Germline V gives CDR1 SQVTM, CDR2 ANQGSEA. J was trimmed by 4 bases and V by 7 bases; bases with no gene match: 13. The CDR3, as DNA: TGCAGCGCCCTAGCCCGGGACAGGGGTTGGTACGAGCAGTACTTC. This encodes CSALARDRGWYEQYF.

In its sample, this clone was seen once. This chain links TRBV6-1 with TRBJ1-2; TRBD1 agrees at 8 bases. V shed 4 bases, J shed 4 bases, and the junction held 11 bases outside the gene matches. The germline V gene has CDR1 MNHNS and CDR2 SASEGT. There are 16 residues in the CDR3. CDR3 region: CASSGRDRSTAYGYTF. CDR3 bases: TGTGCCAGCAGTGGCCGGGACAGGTCAACGGCCTATGGCTACACCTTC.

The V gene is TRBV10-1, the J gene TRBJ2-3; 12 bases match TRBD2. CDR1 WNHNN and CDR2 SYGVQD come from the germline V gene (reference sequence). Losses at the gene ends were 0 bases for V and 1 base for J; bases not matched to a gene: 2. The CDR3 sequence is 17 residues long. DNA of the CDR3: TGCGCCAGCAGTGAGTCCGGACTAGCGGGACGCACAGATACGCAGTATTTT. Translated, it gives CASSESGLAGRTDTQYF.

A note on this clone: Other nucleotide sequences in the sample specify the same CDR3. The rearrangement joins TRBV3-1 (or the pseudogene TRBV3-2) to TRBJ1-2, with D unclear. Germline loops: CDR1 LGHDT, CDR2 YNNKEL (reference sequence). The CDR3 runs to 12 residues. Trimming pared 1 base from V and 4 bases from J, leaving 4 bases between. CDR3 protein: CASSQGPYGYTF. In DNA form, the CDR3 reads TGTGCCAGCAGCCAAGGGCCCTATGGCTACACCTTC.

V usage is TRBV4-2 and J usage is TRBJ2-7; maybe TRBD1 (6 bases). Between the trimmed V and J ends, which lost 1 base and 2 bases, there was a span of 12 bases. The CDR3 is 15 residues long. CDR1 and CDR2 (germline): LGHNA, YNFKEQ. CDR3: CASSQASDRTYEQYF. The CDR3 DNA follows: TGTGCCAGCAGCCAAGCGTCGGACAGAACCTACGAGCAGTACTTC.